This passage covers 9 T cell receptor beta chains from one sample sequenced in a study of preoperative IRX-2 immunotherapy in early breast cancer. Profiling relied on immunoSEQ multiplex PCR, and the TCRdb table lists in-frame clones only, not all of them. This repertoire shows 25,000 or so clones, 75% to 90% found once; its top ten account for roughly 8.9%. This sample's treatment: preoperative locoregional IRX-2 cytokine immunotherapy. This specimen was tumor tissue, taken after IRX-2 immunotherapy. These receptors came from a human donor with breast cancer.

The chain links TRBV4-3 to TRBJ1-2; tentatively, D is TRBD1 (6 bases). The CDR3 contains 15 residues. V lost 1 base to trimming and J lost 3 bases, with 12 bases between them. Germline V gives CDR1 LGHNA, CDR2 YSLEER. The CDR3 spells CASSQVNGQHYGYTF. In nucleotides, the CDR3 is TGCGCCAGCAGCCAAGTAAACGGACAGCACTATGGCTACACCTTC.

V is TRBV28 and J is TRBJ2-1, with 10 bases that match TRBD1. This CDR3 spans 16 amino acids. J gave up 2 bases and V 8 bases, and 9 bases lay outside the gene matches. The V gene's germline CDR1 is MDHEN and CDR2 SYDVKM. CDR3 nucleotide sequence: TGTGCCAGCGTTCCCCTGACAGGGGGCGCCTACAATGAGCAGTTCTTC. It translates to CASVPLTGGAYNEQFF.

The V and J genes are TRBV28 and TRBJ2-7; D might be TRBD2 (5 bases). Germline CDR1 is MDHEN and CDR2 is SYDVKM. V was trimmed by 6 bases and J by 0 bases, leaving 9 bases between them. The CDR3 totals 13 residues. CDR3 loop: CASRLGNSYEQYF. The CDR3 nucleotides read TGTGCCAGCAGACTAGGGAACTCCTACGAGCAGTACTTC.

This chain uses TRBV6-5 with TRBJ1-4; D unresolved. The V gene's germline CDR1 is MNHEY and CDR2 SVGAGI. V was shortened by 5 bases and J by 2 bases, with 9 bases between the two germline ends. The CDR3 sequence is 14 residues long. CDR3 region: CASSRKRTNEKLFF. In DNA form, the CDR3 reads TGTGCCAGCAGTCGAAAGAGGACTAATGAAAAACTGTTTTTT.

This rearrangement joins TRBV6-5 to TRBJ1-2; TRBD1 might be the D (5 bases). The CDR3 spans 13 residues. V gave up 6 bases and J gave up 6 bases, with 14 bases separating them. Germline CDR1 reads MNHEY; CDR2 reads SVGAGI. CDR3 DNA sequence: TGTGCCAGCAGCCCCCAGGGATTGGATGGCTACACCTTC. This gives the protein CASSPQGLDGYTF.

The chain links TRBV7-9 to TRBJ2-2; 7 nucleotides align to TRBD2. CDR3 length: 15 amino acids. The germline V gene encodes CDR1 SEHNR and CDR2 FQNEAQ (reference sequence). Trimming took 3 bases from V and 0 from J; bases not matched to a gene: 1. As DNA, the CDR3 is TGTGCCAGCAGCTTTAGCGGGTCGAACACCGGGGAGCTGTTTTTT. The encoded protein is CASSFSGSNTGELFF.

This sequence joins TRBV10-3 and TRBJ1-1, with D hard to call. Germline values: CDR1 ENHRY, CDR2 SYGVKD. The germline V and J ends were trimmed by 3 bases and 1 base, with 6 bases remaining between them. CDR3 length: 13 amino acids. The CDR3 spells CAISEGRNTEAFF. The DNA of the CDR3 is TGTGCCATCAGTGAAGGCAGGAACACTGAAGCTTTCTTT.

This clone was counted a single time. The chain uses TRBV14 and TRBJ1-6; TRBD1 is a possible D gene (5 bases). The CDR3 contains 14 residues. With 5 bases removed from V and 7 bases from J, the gap between germline ends came to 12 bases. Germline V CDR1 and CDR2: SGHDN, FVKESK. In DNA form, the CDR3 reads TGTGCCAGCAGCAAGCAGGGTAACAATTCACCCCTCCACTTT. Amino acid sequence: CASSKQGNNSPLHF.

This clone has a single count. This chain connects TRBV10-2 to TRBJ2-3; maybe TRBD2 (5 bases). Trimming shortened V by 7 bases and J by 3 bases, and 11 bases separated the two germline ends. From germline, CDR1 is WSHSY and CDR2 SAAADI. The length of the CDR3 is 13 residues. CDR3 in DNA: TGCGCCAGCAAGCTTAGCGTGACAGATACGCAGTATTTT. Translated, it gives CASKLSVTDTQYF.